This T cell receptor beta chain derives from a study of cytomegalovirus exposure and HLA in healthy donors. CDR1 is SGHRS and CDR2 is YFSETQ in the germline V gene. The CDR3 totals 14 residues. Trimming stripped 0 bases from V and 8 bases from J, with 11 bases between. Findings and caveats of the study: CMV serostatus was the only recorded immune exposure for donors. Certain sequence variants were highly shared and formed a cluster, and this cluster was likely a sequencing artifact. Testing in vitro showed a few CMV-associated chains specific for CMV antigens.

In the case of this clone: Its antigen is undetermined. Other DNA variants within this sample encode the same CDR3.

60 Vbeta and 13 Jbeta primers were used in PCR. The assay was immunoSEQ multiplex PCR, and TCRdb's table has in-frame clones only and misses some. The sample records some 150,000 clones, 80% being singletons. The receptor's source is a man in his fifties in good health and CMV-seronegative. The rearrangement joins TRBV5-1 to TRBJ1-4; weak D call: TRBD1 (5 bases). The sequencing sample was made of PBMCs. This CDR3 is CASSLGQGGEKLFF. DNA for the CDR3: TGCGCCAGCAGCTTGGGGCAGGGTGGAGAAAAACTGTTTTTT.